A single sample is the source of the 25 T cell receptor beta chains below, sequenced in a study of technical replicates of blood from a handful of donors. TCRdb's copy holds only in-frame clones and misses some; the assay was immunoSEQ multiplex PCR. The sample has about 70,000 clones; roughly 94% are singletons. The material sequenced was T cells isolated from PBMCs. All receptors come from a human donor in good health.

This clone occurred a few times. The chain employs TRBV5-4 and TRBJ2-3, with 9 bases lining up with TRBD1. This CDR3 comprises 14 residues. Germline V gene data show CDR1 as SGHNT and CDR2 as YYREEE (reference sequence). V trimming: 4 bases; J trimming: 4 bases; junction bases outside the gene matches: 4. CDR3 region: CASSRTGDADTQYF. The CDR3 DNA reads as TGTGCCAGCAGCAGGACAGGGGACGCAGATACGCAGTATTTT.

This chain joins TRBV19 and TRBJ2-7; D remains ambiguous. Germline lookup yields CDR1 LNHDA and CDR2 SQIVND (reference sequence). Trimming removed 4 bases from V and 3 bases from J, with 13 bases in between. This CDR3 has 14 residues. CDR3 sequence (DNA): TGTGCCAGTAGTACCAGTAGAGAGGTCTACGAGCAGTACTTC. Amino acid sequence: CASSTSREVYEQYF. The complete variable domain, with remaining parts taken from reference TRBV19 and TRBJ2-7, reads DGGITQSPKYLFRKEGQNVTLSCEQNLNHDAMYWYRQDPGQGLRLIYYSQIVNDFQKGDIAEGYSVSREKKESFPLTVTSAQKNPTAFYLCASSTSREVYEQYFGPGTRLTVT.

CDR3 DNA sequence: TGCGCCAGCAGTGACAACCAAGAGACCCAGTACTTC. Protein sequence: CASSDNQETQYF. The chain recombines TRBV10-2 with TRBJ2-5; D is uncertain. Germline-derived CDR1 and CDR2 are WSHSY and SAAADI. V was clipped by 3 bases and J by 0 bases, with 2 bases between them. The CDR3 extends over 12 amino acids.

The chain employs TRBV18 and TRBJ2-2; no reliable D call. Germline V gene data show CDR1 as KGHSH and CDR2 as LQKENI. CDR3 size: 13 residues. With 3 bases removed from V and 1 base from J, the gap between germline ends came to 3 bases. The DNA of the CDR3 is TGTGCCAGCTCACCTCGGAACACCGGGGAGCTGTTTTTT. Translating gives CASSPRNTGELFF.

The chain couples TRBV25-1 to TRBJ1-3; D uncertain. Germline CDR1 and CDR2: MGHDK and SYGVNS. The CDR3 has 14 amino acids. The germline V and J ends were trimmed by 3 bases and 2 bases, with 8 bases remaining between them. CDR3 sequence reads: CASSDGRAGNTIYF. The CDR3 coding sequence is TGTGCCAGCAGTGACGGTAGAGCTGGAAACACCATATATTTT.

The CDR3 region has the DNA TGTGCCAGCAGCTTATACAGGAGTGCAGATACGCAGTATTTT. Protein sequence: CASSLYRSADTQYF. The chain uses TRBV7-3 and TRBJ2-3; tentative D call: TRBD1 (5 bases). V lost 2 bases to trimming and J lost 4 bases, with 10 bases between them. The CDR3 is made up of 14 amino acids. Germline V gives CDR1 SGHTA, CDR2 FQGTGA. The full variable domain, its missing parts supplied by reference TRBV7-3 and TRBJ2-3, is GAGVSQTPSNKVTEKGKYVELRCDPISGHTALYWYRQSLGQGPEFLIYFQGTGAADDSGLPNDRFFAVRPEGSVSTLKIQRTERGDSAVYLCASSLYRSADTQYFGPGTRLTVL.

The rearrangement links TRBV19 to TRBJ1-2; 9 bases are shared with TRBD1. V shed 5 bases, J shed 1 base, and the junction held 14 bases outside the gene matches. CDR1 is LNHDA and CDR2 is SQIVND in the germline V gene (reference sequence). This CDR3 has 18 amino acids. The CDR3 coding sequence is TGTGCCAGTAGTCCGGGATCGGACAGGGGAGCGATTAACTATGGCTACACCTTC. Its translation: CASSPGSDRGAINYGYTF. Variable domain in full (rest from reference TRBV19 and TRBJ1-2): DGGITQSPKYLFRKEGQNVTLSCEQNLNHDAMYWYRQDPGQGLRLIYYSQIVNDFQKGDIAEGYSVSREKKESFPLTVTSAQKNPTAFYLCASSPGSDRGAINYGYTFGSGTRLTVV.

The V call is TRBV19, the J call TRBJ2-7; no clear D gene. This CDR3 spans 11 amino acids. CDR1 and CDR2 from the germline V gene are LNHDA and SQIVND (reference sequence). Trimming pared 7 bases from V and 7 bases from J, leaving 11 bases between. CDR3 nucleotides: TGTGCCAGTATGGCAGCGCGTGAGCAGTACTTC. This sequence encodes CASMAAREQYF.

This chain links TRBV9 with TRBJ2-2; 8 positions match TRBD1. The CDR3 sequence is 17 residues long. Germline CDR1 is SGDLS and CDR2 is YYNGEE. V was clipped by 0 bases and J by 5 bases; unmatched bases: 9. Written as DNA, the CDR3 is TGTGCCAGCAGCGTAGCTCAACAGGGGGTGCAGACCGGGGAGCTGTTTTTT. Translated: CASSVAQQGVQTGELFF. The variable domain in full, completed from reference TRBV9 and TRBJ2-2, reads DSGVTQTPKHLITATGQRVTLRCSPRSGDLSVYWYQQSLDQGLQFLIQYYNGEERAKGNILERFSAQQFPDLHSELNLSSLELGDSALYFCASSVAQQGVQTGELFFGEGSRLTVL.

The chain couples TRBV11-3 to TRBJ1-1; a possible D gene is TRBD1 (5 bases). The CDR3 length is 14 residues. The V end was cut by 3 bases, the J end by 1 base, with 9 bases between. CDR1 is SGHNT and CDR2 is YENEEA in the germline V gene. CDR3 in amino acids: CASSFDTGNTEAFF. CDR3 DNA sequence: TGTGCCAGCAGCTTCGATACAGGGAACACTGAAGCTTTCTTT.

The V call is TRBV5-1, the J call TRBJ2-1; 12 positions agree with TRBD2. The germline V gene encodes CDR1 SGHRS and CDR2 YFSETQ. V shed 5 bases and J 3 bases; nucleotides not matched to a gene: 0. CDR3 length: 14 amino acids. In DNA form, the CDR3 reads TGCGCCAGCAGACTAGCGGGAGGCTACAATGAGCAGTTCTTC. Translating gives CASRLAGGYNEQFF.

The rearrangement links TRBV28 to TRBJ2-2, with TRBD1 matching over 10 bases. Germline V gives CDR1 MDHEN, CDR2 SYDVKM. The V and J ends lost 6 bases and 3 bases, in that order; junction bases with no gene match: 4. The CDR3 has 15 amino acids. Here the CDR3 reads CASRPGTGDTGELFF. The CDR3 DNA reads as TGTGCCAGCAGACCCGGGACAGGGGACACCGGGGAGCTGTTTTTT. Combining the CDR3 with reference TRBV28 and TRBJ2-2 gives the whole variable domain DVKVTQSSRYLVKRTGEKVFLECVQDMDHENMFWYRQDPGLGLRLIYFSYDVKMKEKGDIPEGYSVSREKKERFSLILESASTNQTSMYLCASRPGTGDTGELFFGEGSRLTVL.

The chain combines TRBV5-1 with TRBJ2-1, with 8 bases that match TRBD2. V lost 0 bases and J lost 6; bases outside the gene matches: 2. The CDR3 is 14 residues long. Germline loops: CDR1 SGHRS, CDR2 YFSETQ. This CDR3 reads CASSLVLAGNEQFF. In DNA, the CDR3 is TGCGCCAGCAGCTTGGTTCTAGCGGGCAATGAGCAGTTCTTC.

V gene TRBV7-6 combines with J gene TRBJ1-1, with 7 bases fitting TRBD1. Germline-derived CDR1 and CDR2 are SGHVS and FNYEAQ. This CDR3 region has 17 residues. Germline trimming cut 5 bases from V and 1 base from J; bases unmatched to any gene: 13. The CDR3 DNA sequence: TGTGCCAGCAGCCCTCGGGGGACAGCACACTCGAACACTGAAGCTTTCTTT. It translates to CASSPRGTAHSNTEAFF.

CDR3 coding DNA: TGCGCCAGCAGCCAAGGACTAGCCGGCGAGCAGTACTTC. Its protein product is CASSQGLAGEQYF. This sequence joins TRBV4-3 and TRBJ2-7; 7 nucleotides match TRBD2. The junction had 3 bases not matched to a gene; V was cut back by 1 base and J by 6 bases. This CDR3 has 13 amino acids. CDR1 LGHNA and CDR2 YSLEER come from the germline V gene.

The chain joins TRBV5-1 to TRBJ2-7, with 10 bases that match TRBD1. The CDR3 spans 15 residues. The trim removed 4 bases at V and 2 bases at J, leaving 6 bases unmatched. Germline V gene data show CDR1 as SGHRS and CDR2 as YFSETQ. The chain's CDR3 is CASSLGDRGAYEQYF. The CDR3 nucleotides are TGCGCCAGCAGCCTGGGGGACAGGGGCGCCTACGAGCAGTACTTC.

This chain joins TRBV28 and TRBJ2-1; unclear D gene. The CDR3 totals 15 residues. Trimming removed 4 bases at V and 8 bases at J, with 18 bases between. Germline V gene lookup returns CDR1 MDHEN and CDR2 SYDVKM. In DNA, the CDR3 is TGTGCCAGCAGTTCCCAAGCCCGAGGTAGAGATGAGCAGTTCTTC. The encoded protein is CASSSQARGRDEQFF.

The chain employs TRBV29-1 and TRBJ2-7; 8 bases align to TRBD1. From germline, CDR1 is SQVTM and CDR2 ANQGSEA. V shed 6 bases and J 6 bases; nucleotides not matched to a gene: 4. CDR3 size: 11 residues. Written as DNA, the CDR3 is TGCAGCGTCGTCCAGGGGGCCGAGCAGTACTTC. This encodes CSVVQGAEQYF.

The chain is built from TRBV11-2 and TRBJ2-3; tentatively, D is TRBD2 (5 bases). The CDR3 is 14 residues long. Germline CDR1 is SGHAT and CDR2 is FQNNGV. V was clipped by 3 bases and J by 2 bases, with 9 bases between them. CDR3 sequence: CASSLERVTDTQYF. CDR3 bases: TGTGCCAGCAGCTTGGAGAGGGTCACAGATACGCAGTATTTT. Full variable domain (outside the CDR3, taken from reference TRBV11-2 and TRBJ2-3): EAGVAQSPRYKIIEKRQSVAFWCNPISGHATLYWYQQILGQGPKLLIQFQNNGVVDDSQLPKDRFSAERLKGVDSTLKIQPAKLEDSAVYLCASSLERVTDTQYFGPGTRLTVL.

J is TRBJ2-1 and V is TRBV29-1, with TRBD1 matching 8 bases. This CDR3 has 15 amino acids. V shed 2 bases and J 2 bases; nucleotides not matched to a gene: 5. Germline V lookup: CDR1 SQVTM, CDR2 ANQGSEA. The CDR3 loop reads CSVELRDRTYNEQFF. CDR3 in DNA: TGCAGCGTTGAATTACGGGACAGGACCTACAATGAGCAGTTCTTC.

J is TRBJ2-6 and V is TRBV5-1; 7 bases map to TRBD1. The CDR3 has 19 residues. CDR1 and CDR2 (germline): SGHRS, YFSETQ. The V segment lost 0 bases and the J segment 0 bases; nucleotides outside the gene matches: 9. The CDR3 DNA sequence: TGCGCCAGCAGCTTGGGGTCTGCAGGGGGTTACTCTGGGGCCAACGTCCTGACTTTC. As protein: CASSLGSAGGYSGANVLTF.

The chain combines TRBV30 with TRBJ2-1; 15 bases map to TRBD2. The V gene's germline CDR1 is GTSNPN and CDR2 SVGIG (reference sequence). The J segment lost 7 bases and the V segment lost 3 bases, leaving 13 bases of the junction unmatched. The CDR3 spans 18 residues. CDR3 loop: CAWSGWTSGRAVENEQFF. The CDR3, as DNA: TGTGCCTGGAGCGGTTGGACTAGCGGGAGGGCCGTTGAAAATGAGCAGTTCTTC.

The rearrangement joins TRBV29-1 to TRBJ2-5; TRBD2 agrees at 7 bases. This CDR3 is 13 amino acids long. Unmatched junction bases numbered 4, after V lost 1 base and J lost 5 bases. Per the germline V gene, CDR1 is SQVTM and CDR2 is ANQGSEA. The CDR3 here is CSVEGGGVETQYF. CDR3 sequence (DNA): TGCAGCGTTGAAGGGGGAGGGGTGGAGACCCAGTACTTC.

This chain connects TRBV1 to TRBJ2-7; the table assigns TRBD2, which was not confirmed against the DNA. TRBV1 is termed a pseudogene. The length of the CDR3 is 16 residues. As DNA, the CDR3 is TGCACCAGCAGCCAAGGATCTTCTAGCGGGAACTACGAGCAGTACTTC. It yields the protein CTSSQGSSSGNYEQYF.

The genes are TRBV30 and TRBJ2-7; TRBD2 matches at 7 bases. J was trimmed by 3 bases and V by 7 bases; bases with no gene match: 6. The CDR3 spans 12 residues. Germline V gene sequence: CDR1 GTSNPN, CDR2 SVGIG (reference sequence). CDR3 nucleotides: TGTGCCTTCGGACTAGATTACTACGAGCAGTACTTC. It encodes CAFGLDYYEQYF.